The sequence of this T cell receptor (beta chain) was determined in a study of cytomegalovirus exposure and HLA in healthy donors. Study as a whole: Around 89 million unique TCRs from HLA-typed donors made up an early data release.

Germline V CDR1 and CDR2: LGHNA, YSLEER. CDR3 length equals 13 residues. Deletions cut 1 base from V and 5 bases from J, with 6 bases between. The PCR contained 60 Vbeta and 13 Jbeta primers. The method was immunoSEQ multiplex PCR; TCRdb's version includes in-frame clones alone and lacks a portion of them. The sample gives 150,000 to 200,000 clones, roughly 80% of which show up once; 4.3% is in the top ten. This clone was observed a handful of times. J is TRBJ1-5 and V is TRBV4-3; TRBD1 is a possible D gene (5 bases). This clonotype was sampled from a man aged 35-49 years in good health and CMV-seronegative. The sequencing input was PBMCs. CDR3 nucleotide sequence: TGCGCCAGCAGCCAAGCGGGGGATCAGCCCCAGCATTTT. Protein sequence: CASSQAGDQPQHF.